This T cell receptor (beta chain) appears in the sequencing data of a study of T cell responses to AZD1222 COVID-19 vaccine. General study points: Across spike, vaccine-associated CD4 TCRs were found, dominant at 160-218 and 743-854. Baseline seropositives among AZD1222 recipients totaled only 5 to 7. Clonal diversity was possibly underestimated, and the donors were mostly white British, with more females. After two AZD1222 doses, spike-specific TCR breadth and depth rose versus day 0.

J gave up 7 bases and V 6 bases, and 5 bases lay outside the gene matches. This CDR3 has 12 residues. Only in-frame clones appear in the TCRdb table, and some are missing; sequencing was by immunoSEQ multiplex PCR. The sample includes around 220,000 clones, around 94% seen only once; the top ten take roughly 1.8%. Worth noting for this clone: Its target is unknown.

Sequencing used peripheral blood, obtained 28 days after the second dose of the MenACWY control vaccine. The chain has TRBV12-3 or TRBV12-4 and TRBJ1-2; 7 nucleotides match TRBD1. The source of this sequence is an adult who received the MenACWY meningococcal vaccine as a control. Written as DNA, the CDR3 is TGTGCCAGCAGCGTTGGACAGGTTGGCTACACCTTC. This translates into CASSVGQVGYTF.